This T cell receptor beta chain comes out of a study of blood T cells in healthy people across ages. Findings and limits, study-wide: A greater number of naive CD4+ cells and higher diversity distinguished long-lived donors from aged donors. Roughly linearly, TCR beta diversity per million T cells fell as age increased. Estimates based on one million T cells were treated as lower bounds.

The CDR3 has 16 amino acids. Germline CDR1 KGHDR, CDR2 SFDVKD. Unmatched junction bases numbered 6, after V lost 2 bases and J lost 7 bases. The donors, all healthy, were Caucasians living in Russia, aged roughly 6 to 100. PCR was performed a second time for about 7 to 12 cycles using a sample-barcoded 5' primer and a J-beta primer mix. TCRdb passed the 5' RACE reads through MiXCR, listing each CDR3 protein once. The sample contains around 870,000 distinct CDR3 sequences, about 30% of which appear only once. Ten or more counts support this clonotype. Its antigen is as yet unknown. The source of this sequence is a woman of 80 years or more in good health. The sample comprised blood. This chain uses TRBV24-1 with TRBJ2-1, with 11 bases that match TRBD2. Written as DNA, the CDR3 is TGTGCCACCAGTGATTATGCTAGCGGGGGGCATAATGAGCAGTTCTTC. Translation gives CATSDYASGGHNEQFF.